Sequencing of this T cell receptor (beta chain) was carried out in a study of a mutant IDH1 vaccine in newly diagnosed glioma. Sequenced by immunoSEQ multiplex PCR; TCRdb stores in-frame clones only, minus some. In the table there are about 54,000 clones, roughly 80% of which are singletons. Time point here: baseline, week 1 (first vaccination visit). As for treatment: pre-vaccination baseline after standard-of-care therapy. There are 15 residues in the CDR3. CDR1 is SQVTM and CDR2 is ANQGSEA in the germline V gene. After removal of 1 base from V and 7 bases from J, the junction contained 11 bases not matched to a gene.

The sample was PBMCs, taken from a glioma patient treated with radiotherapy, temozolomide or both. The rearrangement joins TRBV29-1 to TRBJ2-7; the match to TRBD1 covers 9 bases. The sequence derives from a man aged 18 to 29 with glioma. The CDR3 loop is CSVEVLGTGREEQYF. CDR3 in DNA: TGCAGCGTTGAAGTCTTGGGGACAGGGAGGGAAGAGCAGTACTTC.